This TCR beta chain stems from a study of blood T cell repertoires in COVID-19. In the study overall: Samples came from the United States, Italy and Spain, spanning acute and convalescent COVID-19. T cells, B-cell-depleted T cells, or PBMCs supplied cDNA or gDNA.

From germline, CDR1 is SEHNR and CDR2 FQNEAQ (reference sequence). The V segment lost 3 bases and the J segment 6 bases; nucleotides outside the gene matches: 11. This CDR3 spans 16 amino acids. Original processing notes: How many nucleated cells were present was estimated from reference gene primer amplification. Sequenced by immunoSEQ multiplex PCR; TCRdb stores in-frame clones only, minus some. That table supplies the V and J calls and clone size; D and trimming were determined from the DNA. The sample consists of over 120,000 clones, roughly 87% of them appearing once. Source material: peripheral blood. The rearrangement uses TRBV7-9 and TRBJ2-1; 7 nucleotides align to TRBD1. This receptor was identified in a man between 65 and 79 years old with acute or convalescent COVID-19. The CDR3 coding sequence is TGTGCCAGCAGCTTCCTTCGACAGGGAACGGCCAATGAGCAGTTCTTC. Protein: CASSFLRQGTANEQFF. Complete variable domain (other parts from reference TRBV7-9 and TRBJ2-1): DTGVSQNPRHKITKRGQNVTFRCDPISEHNRLYWYRQTLGQGPEFLTYFQNEAQLEKSRLLSDRFSAERPKGSFSTLEIQRTEQGDSAMYLCASSFLRQGTANEQFFGPGTRLTVL.